Detailed here is one T cell receptor (beta chain). The antigen is not known. The donor population consisted of healthy HIV-negative adults with no recent acute infections or vaccinations. The split of CD4+ cells yielded CD45RA+ naive and CD45RA-negative memory subsets. Authors' data handling: ImmunoSEQ output lacked quality scores and full-length reads, limiting matched filtering. Profiling relied on immunoSEQ multiplex PCR, and the TCRdb table lists in-frame clones only, not all of them. That table gives V, J and clone size, and the DNA gave D and trimming. Of around 1 million clones in the sample, around 80% were seen once. These data belong to a study of shared clonotypes between healthy human individuals. Whole-study findings and limits: Clonotype sharing among donors was thought likely to change with sequencing depth.

Trimming took off 7 bases at V and 0 bases at J, with 28 bases between the two ends. Per the germline V gene, CDR1 is LGHNT and CDR2 is FRNRAP. The CDR3 loop spans 20 amino acids. The receptor was derived from a man between 18 and 35 years old in good health. This chain joins TRBV12-5 and TRBJ1-5, with D maybe TRBD1 (5 bases). The sample taken for sequencing was memory CD4+ T cells sorted from blood. The subset denotes: CD45RA-negative fraction. The DNA of the CDR3 is TGTGCTAGTGCCCTCACGGGTGGACAAGGCCTTCTTTATAGCAATCAGCCCCAGCATTTT. This sequence encodes CASALTGGQGLLYSNQPQHF.